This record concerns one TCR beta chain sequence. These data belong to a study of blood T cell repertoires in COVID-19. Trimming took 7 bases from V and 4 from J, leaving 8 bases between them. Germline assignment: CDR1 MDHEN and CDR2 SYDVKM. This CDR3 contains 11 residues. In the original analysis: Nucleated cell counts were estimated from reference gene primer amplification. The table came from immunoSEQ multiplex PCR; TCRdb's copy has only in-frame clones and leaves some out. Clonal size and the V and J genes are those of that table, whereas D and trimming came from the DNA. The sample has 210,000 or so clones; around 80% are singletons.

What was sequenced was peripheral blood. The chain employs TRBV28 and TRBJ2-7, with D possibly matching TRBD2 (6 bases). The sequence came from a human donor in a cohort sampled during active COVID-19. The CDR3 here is CASIGGYEQYF. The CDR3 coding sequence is TGTGCCAGCATCGGGGGTTACGAGCAGTACTTC.